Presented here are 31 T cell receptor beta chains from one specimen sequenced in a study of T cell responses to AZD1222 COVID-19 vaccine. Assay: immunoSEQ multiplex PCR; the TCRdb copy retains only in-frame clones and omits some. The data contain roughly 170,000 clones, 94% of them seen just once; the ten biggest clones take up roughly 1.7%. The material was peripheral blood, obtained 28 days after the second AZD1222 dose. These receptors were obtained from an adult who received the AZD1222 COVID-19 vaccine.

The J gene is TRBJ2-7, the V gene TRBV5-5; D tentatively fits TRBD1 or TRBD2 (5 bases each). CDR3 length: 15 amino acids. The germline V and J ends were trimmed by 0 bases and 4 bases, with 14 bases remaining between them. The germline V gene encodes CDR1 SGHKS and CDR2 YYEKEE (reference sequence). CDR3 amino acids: CASSLAAGSRYEQYF. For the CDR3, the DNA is TGTGCCAGCAGCTTGGCGGCAGGGAGTAGGTACGAGCAGTACTTC. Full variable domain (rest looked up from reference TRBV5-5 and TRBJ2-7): DAGVTQSPTHLIKTRGQQVTLRCSPISGHKSVSWYQQVLGQGPQFIFQYYEKEERGRGNFPDRFSARQFPNYSSELNVNALLLGDSALYLCASSLAAGSRYEQYFGPGTRLTVT.

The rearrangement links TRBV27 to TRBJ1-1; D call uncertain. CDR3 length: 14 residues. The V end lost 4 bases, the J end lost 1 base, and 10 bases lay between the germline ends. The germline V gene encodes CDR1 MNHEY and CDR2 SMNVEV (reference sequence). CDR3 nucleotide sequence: TGTGCCAGCAGTTCCTCAGTGGAGAACACTGAAGCTTTCTTT. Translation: CASSSSVENTEAFF.

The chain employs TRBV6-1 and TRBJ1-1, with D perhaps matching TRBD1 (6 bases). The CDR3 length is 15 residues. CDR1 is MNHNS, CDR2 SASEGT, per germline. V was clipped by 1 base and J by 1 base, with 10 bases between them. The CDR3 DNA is TGTGCCAGCAGTGAAGTCTACAGGGCGAACACTGAAGCTTTCTTT. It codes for CASSEVYRANTEAFF.

CDR3 amino acids: CASSYPDRKYEQYF. The CDR3 DNA reads as TGTGCCAGCAGTTATCCGGACAGAAAATACGAGCAGTACTTC. The V and J genes are TRBV28 and TRBJ2-7, with a weak D call TRBD1 (6 bases). Trimming pared 4 bases from V and 4 bases from J, leaving 14 bases between. Germline V gives CDR1 MDHEN, CDR2 SYDVKM. CDR3 length: 14 amino acids. The whole variable domain, filled in from reference TRBV28 and TRBJ2-7, reads DVKVTQSSRYLVKRTGEKVFLECVQDMDHENMFWYRQDPGLGLRLIYFSYDVKMKEKGDIPEGYSVSREKKERFSLILESASTNQTSMYLCASSYPDRKYEQYFGPGTRLTVT.

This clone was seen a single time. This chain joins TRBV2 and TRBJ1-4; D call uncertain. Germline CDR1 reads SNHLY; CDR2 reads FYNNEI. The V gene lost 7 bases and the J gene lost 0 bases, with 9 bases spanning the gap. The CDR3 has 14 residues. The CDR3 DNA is TGTGCCAGCAAAATAAGGGCAACTAATGAAAAACTGTTTTTT. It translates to CASKIRATNEKLFF. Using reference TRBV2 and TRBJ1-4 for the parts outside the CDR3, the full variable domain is EPEVTQTPSHQVTQMGQEVILRCVPISNHLYFYWYRQILGQKVEFLVSFYNNEISEKSEIFDDQFSVERPDGSNFTLKIRSTKLEDSAMYFCASKIRATNEKLFFGSGTQLSVL.

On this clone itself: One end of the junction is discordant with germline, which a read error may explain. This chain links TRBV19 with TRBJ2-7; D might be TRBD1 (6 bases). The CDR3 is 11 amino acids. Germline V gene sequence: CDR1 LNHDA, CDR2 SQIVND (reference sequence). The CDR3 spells CASSTRGLRNF. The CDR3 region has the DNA TGTGCCAGTAGTACCAGGGGATTAAGGAACTTC.

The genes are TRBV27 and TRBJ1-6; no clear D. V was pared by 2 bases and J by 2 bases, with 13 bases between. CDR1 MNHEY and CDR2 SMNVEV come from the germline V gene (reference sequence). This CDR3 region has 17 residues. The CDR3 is CASSLNPVATYNSPLHF. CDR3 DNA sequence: TGTGCCAGCAGTTTAAATCCGGTAGCGACCTATAATTCACCCCTCCACTTT.

This CDR3 is CASSPRDRIGEQYF. CDR3 DNA sequence: TGTGCCAGCAGTCCCCGGGACAGGATAGGGGAGCAGTACTTC. The chain links TRBV27 to TRBJ2-7, with 8 bases matching TRBD1. This CDR3 has 14 amino acids. V gave up 5 bases and J gave up 7 bases; unmatched junction bases: 10. Germline lookup yields CDR1 MNHEY and CDR2 SMNVEV (reference sequence).

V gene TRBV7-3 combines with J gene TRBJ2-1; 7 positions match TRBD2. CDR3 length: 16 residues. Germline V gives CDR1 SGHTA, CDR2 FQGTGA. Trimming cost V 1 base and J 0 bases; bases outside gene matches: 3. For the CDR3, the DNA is TGTGCCAGCAGCTTAAAAGCGGGGATCTCCTACAATGAGCAGTTCTTC. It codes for CASSLKAGISYNEQFF.

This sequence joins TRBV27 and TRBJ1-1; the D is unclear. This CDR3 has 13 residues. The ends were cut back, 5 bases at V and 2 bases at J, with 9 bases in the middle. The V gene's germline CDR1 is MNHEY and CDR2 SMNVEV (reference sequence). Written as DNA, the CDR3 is TGTGCCAGCAGTCTTCAGCATAACACTGAAGCTTTCTTT. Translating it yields CASSLQHNTEAFF.

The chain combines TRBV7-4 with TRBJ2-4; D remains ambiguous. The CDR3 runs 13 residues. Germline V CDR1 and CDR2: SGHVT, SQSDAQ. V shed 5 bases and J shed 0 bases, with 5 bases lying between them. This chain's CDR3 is CASSRSAKNIQYF. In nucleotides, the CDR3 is TGTGCCAGCAGCAGGTCAGCCAAAAACATTCAGTACTTC.

Written as DNA, the CDR3 is TGTGCTAGCCGGGGACCCTCTGGAAACACCATATATTTT. It specifies CASRGPSGNTIYF. The V call is TRBV12-5, the J call TRBJ1-3, with TRBD1 as a possible D gene (5 bases). Germline assignment: CDR1 LGHNT and CDR2 FRNRAP. Between the trimmed V and J ends, which lost 9 bases and 0 bases, there was a span of 9 bases. This CDR3 spans 13 amino acids.

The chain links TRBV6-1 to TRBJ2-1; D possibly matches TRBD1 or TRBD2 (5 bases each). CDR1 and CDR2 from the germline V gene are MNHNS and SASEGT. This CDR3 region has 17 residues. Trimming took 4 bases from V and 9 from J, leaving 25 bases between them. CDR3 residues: CASSANMGTVVRVEQFF. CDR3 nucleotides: TGTGCCAGCAGTGCAAATATGGGGACGGTGGTTAGAGTTGAGCAGTTCTTC.

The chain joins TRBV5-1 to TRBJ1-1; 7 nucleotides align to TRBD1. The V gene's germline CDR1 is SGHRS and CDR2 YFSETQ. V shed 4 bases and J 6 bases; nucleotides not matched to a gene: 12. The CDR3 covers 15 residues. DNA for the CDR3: TGCGCCAGCAGCCGAGAAAACGGACAGGTCGCTGAAGCTTTCTTT. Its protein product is CASSRENGQVAEAFF. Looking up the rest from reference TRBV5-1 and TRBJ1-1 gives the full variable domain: KAGVTQTPRYLIKTRGQQVTLSCSPISGHRSVSWYQQTPGQGLQFLFEYFSETQRNKGNFPGRFSGRQFSNSRSEMNVSTLELGDSALYLCASSRENGQVAEAFFGQGTRLTVV.

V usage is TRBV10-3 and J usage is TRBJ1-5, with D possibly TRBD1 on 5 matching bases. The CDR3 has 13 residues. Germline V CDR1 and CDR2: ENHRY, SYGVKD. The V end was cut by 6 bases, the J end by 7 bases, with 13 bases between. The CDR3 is CAISPTENQPQHF. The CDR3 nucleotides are TGTGCCATCAGCCCGACAGAAAACCAGCCCCAGCATTTT.

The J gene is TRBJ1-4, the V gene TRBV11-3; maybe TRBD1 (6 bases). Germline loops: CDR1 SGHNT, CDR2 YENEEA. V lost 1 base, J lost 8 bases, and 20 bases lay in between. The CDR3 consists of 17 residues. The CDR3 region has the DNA TGTGCCAGCAGCTTAGCACAGGGTTTTTTTTCGAACGAAAAACTGTTTTTT. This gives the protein CASSLAQGFFSNEKLFF.

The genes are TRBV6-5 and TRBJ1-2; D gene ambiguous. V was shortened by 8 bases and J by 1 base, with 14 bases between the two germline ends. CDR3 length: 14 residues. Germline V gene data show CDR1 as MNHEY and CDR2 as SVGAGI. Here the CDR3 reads CASSGPRDNYGYTF. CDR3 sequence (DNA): TGTGCCAGCTCCGGTCCCCGGGATAACTATGGCTACACCTTC.

CDR3 bases: TGCGCCAGCAGCCAACAGGGACAGGGGGCTGTCGATGAGCAGTTCTTC. It specifies CASSQQGQGAVDEQFF. The rearrangement joins TRBV4-3 to TRBJ2-1; 12 nucleotides match TRBD1. V lost 2 bases, J lost 8 bases, and 7 bases stayed unmatched. Per the germline V gene, CDR1 is LGHNA and CDR2 is YSLEER. The CDR3 has 16 residues.

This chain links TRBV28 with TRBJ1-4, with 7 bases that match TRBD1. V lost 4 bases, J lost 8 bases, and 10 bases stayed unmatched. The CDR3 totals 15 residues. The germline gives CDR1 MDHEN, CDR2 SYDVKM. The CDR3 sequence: CASSSSEGAREKLFF. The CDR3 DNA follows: TGTGCCAGCAGTTCCTCTGAGGGGGCGAGGGAAAAACTGTTTTTT.

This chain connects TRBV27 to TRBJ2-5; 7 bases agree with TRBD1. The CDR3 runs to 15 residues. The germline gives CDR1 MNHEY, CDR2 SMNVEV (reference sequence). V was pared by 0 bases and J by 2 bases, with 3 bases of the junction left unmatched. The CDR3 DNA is TGTGCCAGCAGTTTATCGGCAGGGGGACAAGAGACCCAGTACTTC. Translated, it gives CASSLSAGGQETQYF.

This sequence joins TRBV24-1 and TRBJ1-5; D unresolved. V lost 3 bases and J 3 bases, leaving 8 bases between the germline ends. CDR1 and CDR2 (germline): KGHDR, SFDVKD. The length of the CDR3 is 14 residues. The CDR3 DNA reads TGTGCCACCAGTGATGGAACTTACAATCAGCCCCAGCATTTT. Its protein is CATSDGTYNQPQHF.

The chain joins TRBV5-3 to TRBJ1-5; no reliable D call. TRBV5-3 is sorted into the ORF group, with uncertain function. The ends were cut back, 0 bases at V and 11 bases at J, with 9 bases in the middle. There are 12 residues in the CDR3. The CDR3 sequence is CARSLAGKSQHF. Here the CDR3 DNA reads TGTGCCAGAAGCTTGGCCGGGAAGTCCCAGCATTTT.

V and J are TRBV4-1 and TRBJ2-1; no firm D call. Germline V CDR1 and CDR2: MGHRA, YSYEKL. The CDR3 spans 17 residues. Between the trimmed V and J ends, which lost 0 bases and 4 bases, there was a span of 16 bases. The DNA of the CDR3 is TGCGCCAGCAGCCAAGAAGGTTCCTTGCTCCGTTACAATGAGCAGTTCTTC. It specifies CASSQEGSLLRYNEQFF.

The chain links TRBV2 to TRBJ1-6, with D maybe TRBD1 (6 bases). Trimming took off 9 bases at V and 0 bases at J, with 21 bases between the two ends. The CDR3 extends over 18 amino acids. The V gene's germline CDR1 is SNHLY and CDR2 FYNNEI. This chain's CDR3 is CASTLETTGSSYNSPLHF. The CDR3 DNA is TGTGCCAGTACCCTGGAAACGACAGGTTCCTCCTATAATTCACCCCTCCACTTT. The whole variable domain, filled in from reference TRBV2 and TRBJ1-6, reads EPEVTQTPSHQVTQMGQEVILRCVPISNHLYFYWYRQILGQKVEFLVSFYNNEISEKSEIFDDQFSVERPDGSNFTLKIRSTKLEDSAMYFCASTLETTGSSYNSPLHFGNGTRLTVT.

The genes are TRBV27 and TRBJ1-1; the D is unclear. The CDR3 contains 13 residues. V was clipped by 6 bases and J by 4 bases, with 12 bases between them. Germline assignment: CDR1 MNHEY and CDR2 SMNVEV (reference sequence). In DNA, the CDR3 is TGTGCCAGCAGCCAGATCGCGGGCACTGAAGCTTTCTTT. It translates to CASSQIAGTEAFF.

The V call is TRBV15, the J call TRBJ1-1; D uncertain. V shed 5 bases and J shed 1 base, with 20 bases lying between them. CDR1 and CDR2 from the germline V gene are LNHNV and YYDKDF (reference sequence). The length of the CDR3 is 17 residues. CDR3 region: CATSGTRQTTPNTEAFF. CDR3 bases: TGTGCCACCAGCGGAACCCGGCAGACCACGCCGAACACTGAAGCTTTCTTT.

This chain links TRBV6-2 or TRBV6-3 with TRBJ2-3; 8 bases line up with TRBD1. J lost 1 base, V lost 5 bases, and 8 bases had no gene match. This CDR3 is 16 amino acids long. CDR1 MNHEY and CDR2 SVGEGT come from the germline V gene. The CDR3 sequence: CASSPVGQGRTDTQYF. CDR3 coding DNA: TGTGCCAGCAGTCCGGTCGGACAGGGACGCACAGATACGCAGTATTTT.

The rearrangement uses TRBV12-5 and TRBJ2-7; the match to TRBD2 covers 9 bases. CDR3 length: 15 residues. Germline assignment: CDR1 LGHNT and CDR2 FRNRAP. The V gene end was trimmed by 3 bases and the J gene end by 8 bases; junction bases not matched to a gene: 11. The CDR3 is CASGFRTREGSQQYF. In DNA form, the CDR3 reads TGTGCTAGTGGTTTCAGAACGCGGGAGGGATCCCAGCAGTACTTC.

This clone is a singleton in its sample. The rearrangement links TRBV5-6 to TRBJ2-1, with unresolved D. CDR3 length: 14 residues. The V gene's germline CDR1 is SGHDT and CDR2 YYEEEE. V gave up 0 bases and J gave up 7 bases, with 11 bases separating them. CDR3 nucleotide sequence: TGTGCCAGCAGCTTGGATTTTTTGGGGAATGAGCAGTTCTTC. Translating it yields CASSLDFLGNEQFF.

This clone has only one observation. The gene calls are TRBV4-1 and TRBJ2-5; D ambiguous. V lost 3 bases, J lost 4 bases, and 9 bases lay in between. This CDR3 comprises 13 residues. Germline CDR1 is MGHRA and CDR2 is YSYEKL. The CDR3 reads CASSQGGRETQYF. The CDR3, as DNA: TGCGCCAGCAGCCAGGGTGGGCGAGAGACCCAGTACTTC.

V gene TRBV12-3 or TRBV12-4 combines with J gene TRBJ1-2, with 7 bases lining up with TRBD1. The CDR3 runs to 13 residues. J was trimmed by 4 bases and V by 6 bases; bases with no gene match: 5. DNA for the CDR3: TGTGCCAGCAGCCTAGGGGGCGGCTATGGCTACACCTTC. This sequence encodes CASSLGGGYGYTF.